The clone carrying this TCR beta chain showed up just a few times. What it recognizes is unknown. These data are taken from a study of response to subunit inactivated influenza vaccine. TCRdb reanalysed the RT-PCR reads using MiXCR and keeps one entry per CDR3 protein. In the table there are 400,000 to 650,000 distinct CDR3 sequences, more than 7% of which are singletons. Study-wide results and caveats: Few new T cells, the authors suggested, are recruited by each seasonal influenza vaccination.

CDR3 length: 14 residues. V was cut by 0 bases and J by 6 bases, with 11 bases left in between. Germline CDR1 and CDR2: SGHTA and FQGNSA. The clonotype was recovered from a man between 50 and 69 years old who received an inactivated influenza vaccine. The specimen comprised PBMCs from blood, sampled less than 25 months after vaccination. The chain carries TRBV7-2 and TRBJ2-5; a possible D gene is TRBD2 (5 bases). Here the CDR3 reads CASSLAGAAKTQYF. For the CDR3, the DNA is TGTGCCAGCAGCTTAGCGGGAGCGGCGAAGACCCAGTACTTC.